What follows are 19 T cell receptor beta chains derived from one specimen sequenced in a study of T cell repertoires and HLA-DP antigens. These receptors have no identified antigens. The data were produced by immunoSEQ multiplex PCR, yet TCRdb's version contains in-frame clones alone and is incomplete. This sample has some 110,000 clones; 90% to 95% occur once, and the top ten carry approximately 0.29%. The specimen was CD4+ T cells from PBMCs. These TCRs come from a woman aged 18-30 years in good health and CMV-seronegative.

This chain's CDR3 is CASSPGRSSYNSPLHF. Here the CDR3 DNA reads TGTGCCAGCAGTCCCGGTAGGAGCTCCTATAATTCACCCCTCCACTTT. V gene TRBV28 combines with J gene TRBJ1-6; D is ambiguous. Germline loops: CDR1 MDHEN, CDR2 SYDVKM. The CDR3 is made up of 16 amino acids. The V and J ends lost 5 bases and 0 bases respectively, with 11 bases between them.

This sequence joins TRBV7-9 and TRBJ1-2; D possibly corresponds to TRBD1 (5 bases). The CDR3 covers 14 residues. CDR1 is SEHNR and CDR2 is FQNEAQ in the germline V gene (reference sequence). The V and J ends lost 5 bases and 7 bases respectively, with 17 bases between them. The CDR3 region is CASSLQAGLRGYTF. The CDR3 nucleotides read TGTGCCAGCAGCCTCCAGGCAGGGCTACGTGGCTACACCTTC.

Here the CDR3 DNA reads TGTGCCAGCAGCTTGATCCAGGTCGGCACAGATACGCAGTATTTT. Protein sequence: CASSLIQVGTDTQYF. The rearrangement uses TRBV5-5 and TRBJ2-3; D unclear. V shed 1 base and J shed 1 base, with 10 bases lying between them. The V gene's germline CDR1 is SGHKS and CDR2 YYEKEE (reference sequence). The CDR3 covers 15 residues.

This clone was found a few times. The chain recombines TRBV6-1 with TRBJ1-3; no reliable D call. Looked up from germline, CDR1 is MNHNS and CDR2 is SASEGT. Deletions cut 7 bases from V and 3 bases from J, with 13 bases between. This CDR3 region has 14 residues. The CDR3 reads CASKFLAGGNTIYF. DNA of the CDR3: TGTGCCAGCAAATTCCTAGCAGGTGGAAACACCATATATTTT.

The chain joins TRBV5-1 to TRBJ2-5; 11 bases match TRBD2. V trimming: 4 bases; J trimming: 1 base; junction bases outside the gene matches: 9. This CDR3 spans 17 amino acids. Germline loops: CDR1 SGHRS, CDR2 YFSETQ. The CDR3 loop reads CASSPRGLAGGQETQYF. CDR3 nucleotides: TGCGCCAGCAGCCCCCGCGGGCTAGCGGGAGGCCAAGAGACCCAGTACTTC.

The chain recombines TRBV27 with TRBJ1-1, with a possible D match to TRBD1 (5 bases). With 5 bases removed from V and 11 bases from J, the gap between germline ends came to 18 bases. The CDR3 is made up of 13 amino acids. Per the germline V gene, CDR1 is MNHEY and CDR2 is SMNVEV (reference sequence). Here the CDR3 reads CASSPDGLGGAFF. The CDR3 DNA reads TGTGCCAGCAGTCCCGACGGCCTTGGGGGGGCTTTCTTT.

The genes are TRBV7-2 and TRBJ1-2, with no clear D. CDR1 and CDR2 (germline): SGHTA, FQGNSA. The length of the CDR3 is 14 residues. With 3 bases removed from V and 4 bases from J, the gap between germline ends came to 12 bases. The chain's CDR3 is CASSLSSVLYGYTF. CDR3 DNA sequence: TGTGCCAGCAGCTTGAGCTCAGTCCTCTATGGCTACACCTTC.

V usage is TRBV7-3 and J usage is TRBJ2-2, with 7 bases fitting TRBD2. The V segment lost 0 bases and the J segment 1 base; nucleotides outside the gene matches: 5. The CDR3 is made up of 17 amino acids. Germline V gene sequence: CDR1 SGHTA, CDR2 FQGTGA. CDR3 sequence reads: CASSLTGLVGNTGELFF. CDR3 in DNA: TGTGCCAGCAGCTTAACTGGACTAGTCGGGAACACCGGGGAGCTGTTTTTT.

The chain employs TRBV5-4 and TRBJ2-5; the D call may be TRBD1 or TRBD2 (5 bases each). V was shortened by 0 bases and J by 4 bases, with 19 bases between the two germline ends. This CDR3 contains 17 residues. Looked up from germline, CDR1 is SGHNT and CDR2 is YYREEE (reference sequence). The CDR3 DNA follows: TGTGCCAGCAGCTTGGGGGGCAAACGTTTAGGAGGAGAGACCCAGTACTTC. Translated, it gives CASSLGGKRLGGETQYF.

The genes are TRBV7-8 and TRBJ2-7; D is unresolved. Germline V CDR1 and CDR2: SGHVS, FQNEAQ. This CDR3 is built from 13 residues. The V end was cut by 3 bases, the J end by 2 bases, with 8 bases between. CDR3 nucleotide sequence: TGTGCCAGCAGCTTCGCGGAAACCTACGAGCAGTACTTC. The encoded protein is CASSFAETYEQYF.

V gene TRBV28 combines with J gene TRBJ1-1, with D possibly matching TRBD1 (5 bases). CDR1 MDHEN and CDR2 SYDVKM come from the germline V gene. The CDR3 has 16 residues. The V gene lost 7 bases and the J gene lost 10 bases, with 28 bases spanning the gap. In nucleotides, the CDR3 is TGTGCCAGCAAGGAAGGACCAGGGAGACGGCAGTCTCGAGCTTTCTTT. It encodes CASKEGPGRRQSRAFF.

The chain combines TRBV10-3 with TRBJ1-2, with TRBD1 matching over 10 bases. The CDR3 runs to 14 residues. V lost 3 bases and J lost 6; bases outside the gene matches: 4. The V gene's germline CDR1 is ENHRY and CDR2 SYGVKD. CDR3 residues: CAISDDRGRDGYTF. CDR3 in DNA: TGTGCCATCAGTGACGACAGGGGGCGAGATGGCTACACCTTC.

The chain joins TRBV5-1 to TRBJ1-6; D is unresolved. Germline CDR1 SGHRS, CDR2 YFSETQ. V lost 1 base, J lost 0 bases, and 8 bases lay in between. CDR3 length: 16 residues. The CDR3 bases are TGCGCCAGCAGCTTGCAACCAGACTCCTATAATTCACCCCTCCACTTT. Residues: CASSLQPDSYNSPLHF.

V usage is TRBV10-3 and J usage is TRBJ2-5, with D perhaps given as TRBD1 or TRBD2 (5 bases each). Germline values: CDR1 ENHRY, CDR2 SYGVKD. CDR3 length: 14 residues. Trimming removed 3 bases from V and 5 bases from J, with 13 bases in between. The DNA for the CDR3 is TGTGCCATCAGTGACCGAAGGGGCGGGGAGACCCAGTACTTC. This codes for CAISDRRGGETQYF.

The count of this clone is one. CDR3 sequence reads: CASRPRTALLRDEKLFF. CDR3 nucleotides: TGTGCCAGTAGACCAAGGACAGCCCTCCTAAGGGATGAAAAACTGTTTTTT. The rearrangement links TRBV19 to TRBJ1-4; a weak D match, TRBD1 (6 bases). The V and J ends lost 6 bases and 6 bases respectively, with 23 bases between them. The V gene's germline CDR1 is LNHDA and CDR2 SQIVND (reference sequence). This CDR3 contains 17 residues.

The sample holds a few counts of this clone. The V call is TRBV28, the J call TRBJ1-5; a possible D gene is TRBD1 (5 bases). The CDR3 runs 15 residues. Trimming left V 6 bases short and J 0 bases short, with 12 bases between. CDR1 is MDHEN and CDR2 is SYDVKM in the germline V gene. CDR3 DNA sequence: TGTGCCAGCAGCTCCGGAGGGACTAGCAATCAGCCCCAGCATTTT. Its protein product is CASSSGGTSNQPQHF. Filled out from reference TRBV28 and TRBJ1-5, the complete variable domain reads DVKVTQSSRYLVKRTGEKVFLECVQDMDHENMFWYRQDPGLGLRLIYFSYDVKMKEKGDIPEGYSVSREKKERFSLILESASTNQTSMYLCASSSGGTSNQPQHFGDGTRLSIL.

The chain couples TRBV6-5 to TRBJ1-1, with D unresolved. The CDR3 is 14 residues long. V lost 7 bases to trimming and J lost 1 base, with 13 bases between them. Germline V gene sequence: CDR1 MNHEY, CDR2 SVGAGI. The CDR3 loop reads CASNRLLGNTEAFF. The CDR3 DNA is TGTGCCAGCAATCGTCTCCTGGGGAACACTGAAGCTTTCTTT.

The chain combines TRBV29-1 with TRBJ1-1; possibly TRBD1 for D (6 bases). The CDR3 extends over 13 amino acids. Looked up from germline, CDR1 is SQVTM and CDR2 is ANQGSEA. With 3 bases removed from V and 5 bases from J, the gap between germline ends came to 13 bases. CDR3 DNA sequence: TGCAGCGTTGATAGGCAGGGGTGGACTGAAGCTTTCTTT. Its protein is CSVDRQGWTEAFF.

V gene TRBV6-6 combines with J gene TRBJ2-2, with 8 bases lining up with TRBD2. Germline V gene sequence: CDR1 MNHNY, CDR2 SVGAGI (reference sequence). The V segment lost 5 bases and the J segment 0 bases; nucleotides outside the gene matches: 5. The CDR3 is 16 residues long. CDR3 protein: CASSPRTSPNTGELFF. For the CDR3, the DNA is TGTGCCAGCAGTCCCAGGACTAGCCCGAACACCGGGGAGCTGTTTTTT.